This T cell receptor beta chain was profiled in a study of blood T cell repertoires in COVID-19. About the study: Samples of COVID-19 (acute and convalescent) were obtained from the United States, Italy and Spain.

Repertoires were generated with immunoSEQ multiplex PCR, while TCRdb's copy carries only in-frame clones and drops some. The top ten clones hold around 6.3% of a sample with 150,000 to 200,000 clones, over 80% of them seen once. V was trimmed by 4 bases and J by 6 bases, leaving 10 bases between them. The CDR3 spans 14 residues. From germline, CDR1 is SGHTA and CDR2 FQGNSA. The rearrangement links TRBV7-2 to TRBJ1-6; the D gene is possibly TRBD1 (6 bases). The sequencing sample was made of peripheral blood. The clonotype comes from a woman in her thirties or forties with acute or convalescent COVID-19. The CDR3 is CASSSGQINSPLHF. CDR3 in DNA: TGTGCCAGCAGCTCCGGACAGATTAATTCACCCCTCCACTTT.